The entry that follows covers one TCR beta chain sequence. Membership in each cohort depended on participant-reported clinical history. In the original workflow: The assay estimated nucleated cells by amplifying reference gene primers. The protocol was immunoSEQ multiplex PCR, while the TCRdb copy is restricted to in-frame clones and leaves out a portion. For V, J and clone size, that table is used; D and trimming come from the DNA. The repertoire holds approximately 260,000 clones, approximately 86% seen once, with about 3.3% in the top ten. This sample stems from a study of blood T cell repertoires in COVID-19. Study as a whole: PBMCs, B-cell-depleted T cells, or T cells provided the cDNA or gDNA that made up the material.

The length of the CDR3 is 14 residues. CDR1 and CDR2 from the germline V gene are SGHDN and FVKESK. J was trimmed by 9 bases and V by 6 bases; bases with no gene match: 9. The source of this sequence is a middle-aged woman with acute COVID-19. The chain employs TRBV14 and TRBJ2-1; TRBD1 matches 9 bases. The sequenced material came from PBMCs or T cells enriched from blood (not recorded which). The CDR3 nucleotides are TGTGCCAGCAGAAAGACAGGGGGTCTCCGTGAGCAGTTCTTC. It specifies CASRKTGGLREQFF. The full variable domain, with the rest looked up from reference TRBV14 and TRBJ2-1, is EAGVTQFPSHSVIEKGQTVTLRCDPISGHDNLYWYRRVMGKEIKFLLHFVKESKQDESGMPNNRFLAERTGGTYSTLKVQPAELEDSGVYFCASRKTGGLREQFFGPGTRLTVL.